Listed here are 28 T cell receptor beta chains from one sample, sequenced in a study of CD8 T cells in ankylosing spondylitis. Study-wide points: The study identified a TCR beta motif of several highly homologous variants that appeared characteristic of ankylosing spondylitis blood.

TCRdb ran MiXCR on the 5' RACE reads and lists one entry per CDR3 protein. Of 330,000 or so distinct CDR3 sequences listed, roughly 8% are singletons. Their antigen targets remain unknown. The sample consisted of blood, either unsorted or a sorted T cell fraction (not recorded which). These receptors came from a male donor with ankylosing spondylitis.

V and J are TRBV30 and TRBJ1-2; D ambiguous. Germline CDR1 GTSNPN, CDR2 SVGIG (reference sequence). The V end was cut by 2 bases, the J end by 4 bases, with 8 bases between. The CDR3 runs to 12 residues. The CDR3 nucleotides are TGTGCCTGGAGTTTGGGCCGCTATGGCTACACCTTC. This encodes CAWSLGRYGYTF. Combining the CDR3 with reference TRBV30 and TRBJ1-2 gives the whole variable domain SQTIHQWPATLVQPVGSPLSLECTVEGTSNPNLYWYRQAAGRGLQLLFYSVGIGQISSEVPQNLSASRPQDRQFILSSKKLLLSDSGFYLCAWSLGRYGYTFGSGTRLTVV.

In this sample, this clonotype turned up many times. The V and J genes are TRBV4-1 and TRBJ2-5, with 8 bases lining up with TRBD1. The germline V gene has CDR1 MGHRA and CDR2 YSYEKL. This CDR3 has 15 residues. After removal of 1 base from V and 0 bases from J, the junction contained 1 base not matched to a gene. CDR3 residues: CASSQATGDQETQYF. DNA for the CDR3: TGCGCCAGCAGCCAAGCGACAGGGGACCAAGAGACCCAGTACTTC.

The chain couples TRBV20-1 to TRBJ2-2, with 7 bases matching TRBD2. The CDR3 contains 13 residues. Looked up from germline, CDR1 is DFQATT and CDR2 is SNEGSKA (reference sequence). The J segment lost 5 bases and the V segment lost 3 bases, leaving 3 bases of the junction unmatched. The CDR3 DNA reads as TGCAGTGCTAGGGCGCGGGAGACCGGGGAGCTGTTTTTT. Protein sequence: CSARARETGELFF.

The chain has TRBV12-3 or TRBV12-4 and TRBJ1-2; D remains ambiguous. V lost 2 bases and J 1 base, leaving 17 bases between the germline ends. This CDR3 has 17 amino acids. CDR3 in DNA: TGTGCCAGCAGTTTAAAGTTATTGCGATCGGTTAACTATGGCTACACCTTC. It codes for CASSLKLLRSVNYGYTF.

Only a few counts were recorded for this clonotype. The chain recombines TRBV29-1 with TRBJ2-7; 11 bases align to TRBD2. CDR1 and CDR2 from the germline V gene are SQVTM and ANQGSEA. CDR3 length equals 14 residues. Losses at the gene ends were 4 bases for V and 6 bases for J; bases not matched to a gene: 8. The CDR3 DNA follows: TGCAGCGTTGGACTAGCGGGACTCCTTTCCGAGCAGTACTTC. Translation: CSVGLAGLLSEQYF.

This clonotype was seen more than once but under ten times. This sequence joins TRBV5-1 and TRBJ1-3; maybe TRBD1 (6 bases). V dropped 3 bases and J dropped 4 bases, with 17 bases sitting between them. Germline-derived CDR1 and CDR2 are SGHRS and YFSETQ. This CDR3 spans 16 amino acids. The CDR3 DNA reads TGCGCCAGCAGCTCGAACCCAGGGGTTCAGGGAAACACCATATATTTT. Its translation: CASSSNPGVQGNTIYF.

This clonotype was counted between two and nine times. The genes are TRBV6-5 and TRBJ2-7, with 8 bases aligning to TRBD1. Germline V gives CDR1 MNHEY, CDR2 SVGAGI. This CDR3 spans 17 amino acids. Trimming removed 4 bases from V and 3 bases from J; junction bases left unmatched: 14. This CDR3 reads CASSSGRGLSSLYEQYF. The CDR3 DNA reads as TGTGCCAGCAGTTCGGGCAGGGGGCTCTCCTCCCTCTACGAGCAGTACTTC.

The rearrangement uses TRBV29-1 and TRBJ1-4; 9 bases align to TRBD1. Germline V lookup: CDR1 SQVTM, CDR2 ANQGSEA. This CDR3 spans 14 amino acids. Trimming at V came to 6 bases and at J to 7 bases, leaving 9 bases not matched to a gene. This CDR3 is CSVNNPGQGEKLFF. The DNA for the CDR3 is TGCAGCGTGAATAACCCGGGACAGGGTGAAAAACTGTTTTTT. Based on the CDR3 plus reference TRBV29-1 and TRBJ1-4, the full variable domain is SAVISQKPSRDICQRGTSLTIQCQVDSQVTMMFWYRQQPGQSLTLIATANQGSEATYESGFVIDKFPISRPNLTFSTLTVSNMSPEDSSIYLCSVNNPGQGEKLFFGSGTQLSVL.

This clonotype has a handful of counts. The V gene is TRBV6-1, the J gene TRBJ1-2, with a tentative D call TRBD1 (5 bases). The CDR3 consists of 15 residues. V was clipped by 6 bases and J by 7 bases, with 21 bases between them. The germline gives CDR1 MNHNS, CDR2 SASEGT. CDR3: CASRGTRVVSVGYTF. The DNA of the CDR3 is TGTGCCAGCAGGGGCACCAGGGTAGTGTCAGTTGGCTACACCTTC.

This clonotype was counted a few times. J is TRBJ2-3 and V is TRBV6-4; D is unresolved. CDR1 MRHNA and CDR2 SNTAGT come from the germline V gene. The CDR3 is 14 amino acids. Trimming stripped 3 bases from V and 2 bases from J, with 9 bases between. The CDR3 nucleotides are TGTGCCAGCAGTGAATGGGGTAACACAGATACGCAGTATTTT. This encodes CASSEWGNTDTQYF.

This clonotype was observed a handful of times. The chain links TRBV20-1 to TRBJ2-3, with 12 bases aligning to TRBD2. CDR1 is DFQATT, CDR2 SNEGSKA, per germline (reference sequence). The CDR3 is 15 residues long. The J segment lost 2 bases and the V segment lost 3 bases, leaving 3 bases of the junction unmatched. CDR3 loop: CSARRTSGNTDTQYF. In nucleotides, the CDR3 is TGCAGTGCTAGGAGGACTAGCGGGAACACAGATACGCAGTATTTT.

This clonotype was seen more than once but under ten times. This rearrangement joins TRBV7-9 to TRBJ2-1; 10 positions agree with TRBD2. Looked up from germline, CDR1 is SEHNR and CDR2 is FQNEAQ (reference sequence). The CDR3 sequence is 14 residues long. Germline trimming cut 9 bases from V and 5 bases from J; bases unmatched to any gene: 7. CDR3 amino acids: CASTLAGVNNEQFF. CDR3 DNA: TGTGCCAGTACCCTAGCGGGAGTAAACAATGAGCAGTTCTTC.

Only a few counts were recorded for this clonotype. This chain connects TRBV18 to TRBJ2-1; TRBD1 agrees at 7 bases. After removal of 3 bases from V and 4 bases from J, the junction contained 3 bases not matched to a gene. Germline CDR1 and CDR2: KGHSH and LQKENI. The CDR3 is made up of 14 amino acids. In nucleotides, the CDR3 is TGTGCCAGCTCACCGGGACAGAGATACAATGAGCAGTTCTTC. This encodes CASSPGQRYNEQFF.

J is TRBJ1-4 and V is TRBV7-8; the D gene is possibly TRBD1 (5 bases). The CDR3 covers 19 residues. CDR1 is SGHVS, CDR2 FQNEAQ, per germline. Trimming stripped 3 bases from V and 0 bases from J, with 20 bases between. CDR3 nucleotides: TGTGCCAGCAGCTTGGGGGACCTCAGGGTCCGCGCAACTAATGAAAAACTGTTTTTT. It is translated as CASSLGDLRVRATNEKLFF.

This clonotype has only a few counts. The chain couples TRBV5-5 to TRBJ2-2; weak D call: TRBD2 (5 bases). Trimming took 1 base from V and 4 from J, leaving 14 bases between them. Looked up from germline, CDR1 is SGHKS and CDR2 is YYEKEE (reference sequence). This CDR3 region has 16 residues. CDR3 bases: TGTGCCAGCAGCTTGTCGCCGGCGGGCGGCACCGGGGAGCTGTTTTTT. Protein product: CASSLSPAGGTGELFF.

A few counts support this clonotype. The V and J genes are TRBV7-2 and TRBJ2-2, with D unresolved. The CDR3 has 12 amino acids. The germline V gene encodes CDR1 SGHTA and CDR2 FQGNSA. The ends were cut back, 4 bases at V and 11 bases at J, with 11 bases in the middle. DNA for the CDR3: TGTGCCAGCAGCTCCCCATACCTCGAGCTGTTTTTT. Amino acid sequence: CASSSPYLELFF.

This clonotype was picked up many times. The gene calls are TRBV12-3 or TRBV12-4 and TRBJ1-6; the D is unclear. Trimming stripped 5 bases from V and 0 bases from J, with 8 bases between. This CDR3 region has 15 residues. CDR3 sequence (DNA): TGTGCCAGCAGTCGCACTAGCTCCTATAATTCACCCCTCCACTTT. This codes for CASSRTSSYNSPLHF.

This clonotype was detected ten times or more. V gene TRBV5-6 combines with J gene TRBJ1-5; D possibly corresponds to TRBD1 (6 bases). CDR1 SGHDT and CDR2 YYEEEE come from the germline V gene. The V end lost 6 bases, the J end lost 3 bases, and 19 bases lay between the germline ends. This CDR3 is built from 16 residues. The CDR3 is CASTPRAGVSNQPQHF. The CDR3 DNA is TGTGCCAGCACTCCCCGGGCAGGGGTCTCCAATCAGCCCCAGCATTTT.

This clonotype has a handful of counts. The chain recombines TRBV10-3 with TRBJ2-1; 14 nucleotides line up with TRBD2. The CDR3 loop spans 17 amino acids. The V gene end was trimmed by 6 bases and the J gene end by 10 bases; junction bases not matched to a gene: 14. Germline values: CDR1 ENHRY, CDR2 SYGVKD. The CDR3 DNA reads as TGTGCCATCAGAGAGACCGGGACTAGCGGGAGAGAAGAGGAGCAGTTCTTC. Translated: CAIRETGTSGREEEQFF.

The sample holds a few counts of this clonotype. The chain is built from TRBV29-1 and TRBJ2-7; D not resolved. Germline V gene sequence: CDR1 SQVTM, CDR2 ANQGSEA. Trimming stripped 5 bases from V and 3 bases from J, with 5 bases between. This CDR3 is built from 10 residues. CDR3 coding DNA: TGCAGCGTTCGTAACTACGAGCAGTACTTC. Translating it yields CSVRNYEQYF.

The sample holds many counts of this clonotype. The chain couples TRBV23-1 to TRBJ2-1; 14 bases agree with TRBD2. TRBV23-1 is an ORF, and what it does is uncertain. CDR3 size: 16 residues. The chain's CDR3 is CASGTSGRTEYNEQFF. The DNA of the CDR3 is TGCGCAAGCGGGACTAGCGGGAGAACGGAATACAATGAGCAGTTCTTC.

In its sample, this clonotype was seen many times. This chain joins TRBV21-1 and TRBJ2-3. TRBV21-1 is termed a pseudogene. This CDR3 spans 14 amino acids. CDR3 loop: CASSPSRSTDTQYF. Here the CDR3 DNA reads TGTGCCAGCAGCCCTTCTCGGAGCACAGATACGCAGTATTTT.

This chain connects TRBV5-1 to TRBJ1-1; TRBD1 agrees at 7 bases. The junction had 9 bases not matched to a gene; V was cut back by 6 bases and J by 4 bases. Germline V gives CDR1 SGHRS, CDR2 YFSETQ. This CDR3 has 14 residues. CDR3 region: CASTPGTASTEAFF. CDR3 nucleotides: TGCGCCAGCACCCCCGGGACAGCCTCCACTGAAGCTTTCTTT.

This clonotype was seen ten or more times. The V gene is TRBV12-3 or TRBV12-4, the J gene TRBJ2-7, with TRBD1 matching 8 bases. The CDR3 consists of 16 residues. The V gene end was trimmed by 5 bases and the J gene end by 1 base; junction bases not matched to a gene: 10. The CDR3 nucleotides are TGTGCCAGCAGTCCCAGGGGGCCCAAAAGATCCTACGAGCAGTACTTC. Translation: CASSPRGPKRSYEQYF.

The table lists this clonotype with a few counts. The genes are TRBV20-1 and TRBJ2-4; 7 bases map to TRBD1. This CDR3 is built from 16 residues. V shed 1 base, J shed 0 bases, and the junction held 6 bases outside the gene matches. Germline V gives CDR1 DFQATT, CDR2 SNEGSKA (reference sequence). CDR3 in DNA: TGCAGTGCTAGAGTATACGGGACAGTAGCCAAAAACATTCAGTACTTC. It codes for CSARVYGTVAKNIQYF.

This clonotype was observed at least ten times. This chain joins TRBV16 and TRBJ1-1, with no clear D. This CDR3 is 14 amino acids long. Germline V gene data show CDR1 as KGHSY and CDR2 as FQNENV. V lost 0 bases and J lost 4, with 9 bases in between. CDR3 DNA: TGTGCCAGCAGCCAATCCGGTACGGGCACTGAAGCTTTCTTT. It translates to CASSQSGTGTEAFF.

This clonotype came up many times. The chain recombines TRBV29-1 with TRBJ2-2; 16 positions match TRBD2. The CDR3 consists of 16 residues. Per germline, CDR1 SQVTM and CDR2 ANQGSEA. Trimming at V came to 7 bases and at J to 3 bases, leaving 5 bases not matched to a gene. The CDR3 DNA sequence: TGCAGCGCGGGACTAGCGGGAGGGCCTTACACCGGGGAGCTGTTTTTT. This translates into CSAGLAGGPYTGELFF.

With regard to this clonotype: No DNA is shown, since the ends of the CDR3 on it are uncertain; the CDR3 is the one TCRdb lists. V is TRBV9 and J is TRBJ1-3; the table assigns TRBD1, which was not confirmed against the DNA. Germline V lookup: CDR1 SGDLS, CDR2 YYNGEE. The CDR3 length equals 14 residues, ends included. CDR3 sequence: CASSVVGDGNTINF.